These 24 T cell receptor beta chains were all obtained from the same sample, sequenced in a study of T cells in Graves' hyperthyroidism and ophthalmopathy. RNA transcripts yielded amplified TCR beta CDR3 regions. The study used the HTBI primer set for a first-round RT-PCR of the TCR CDR3. TCRdb recomputed calls from the multiplex PCR reads with MiXCR, one row per CDR3 protein. Of approximately 430,000 distinct CDR3 sequences in the sample, around a sixth were seen once. Sequences were obtained from blood. The receptors were gathered from a woman under 30 with Graves' hyperthyroidism.

At least ten counts were recorded for this clonotype. This chain uses TRBV5-5 with TRBJ2-3, with D possibly being TRBD2 (5 bases). With 4 bases removed from V and 1 base from J, the gap between germline ends came to 16 bases. The CDR3 is made up of 16 amino acids. Germline V gives CDR1 SGHKS, CDR2 YYEKEE (reference sequence). DNA of the CDR3: TGTGCCAGCAGCCCTGGACTGTCTAAAGGCACAGATACGCAGTATTTT. It codes for CASSPGLSKGTDTQYF.

This rearrangement joins TRBV19 to TRBJ1-3; D is uncertain. Germline-derived CDR1 and CDR2 are LNHDA and SQIVND (reference sequence). Trimming cost V 1 base and J 0 bases, with 13 bases left between them. The CDR3 runs 17 residues. Here the CDR3 DNA reads TGTGCCAGTAGTATAGCGGGGAGCCTATTCTCTGGAAACACCATATATTTT. Its translation is CASSIAGSLFSGNTIYF.

CDR3 loop: CASSSGSGRGYEQYF. As DNA, the CDR3 is TGTGCCAGCAGCTCGGGGAGCGGGAGAGGGTACGAGCAGTACTTC. The V gene is TRBV5-6, the J gene TRBJ2-7, with TRBD2 identical over 8 bases. Germline CDR1 SGHDT, CDR2 YYEEEE. V lost 3 bases to trimming and J lost 4 bases; unmatched junction nucleotides: 9. The CDR3 has 15 residues.

This clonotype appeared many times. This chain connects TRBV7-2 to TRBJ2-7, with 10 bases that match TRBD2. V was clipped by 5 bases and J by 1 base; unmatched bases: 5. The CDR3 has 15 residues. Germline V gene lookup returns CDR1 SGHTA and CDR2 FQGNSA. The CDR3 loop reads CASSRRAGGSYEQYF. CDR3 bases: TGTGCCAGCAGCCGAAGAGCGGGAGGGTCCTACGAGCAGTACTTC.

There are many counts of this clonotype. The chain links TRBV13 to TRBJ2-1; D may be TRBD1 (5 bases). This CDR3 contains 12 residues. The V end lost 5 bases, the J end lost 8 bases, and 10 bases lay between the germline ends. Germline V gene sequence: CDR1 PRHDT, CDR2 FYEKMQ (reference sequence). CDR3 loop: CASSPQGDEQFF. In DNA form, the CDR3 reads TGTGCCAGCAGCCCCCAGGGCGATGAGCAGTTCTTC.

This clonotype was observed at least ten times. Written as DNA, the CDR3 is TGTGCCAGCAGTTTAGGCAGGGCCTATGGCTACACCTTC. This translates into CASSLGRAYGYTF. The genes are TRBV27 and TRBJ1-2; D might be TRBD1 (5 bases). Germline CDR1 reads MNHEY; CDR2 reads SMNVEV (reference sequence). Trimming took 2 bases from V and 4 from J, leaving 8 bases between them. The CDR3 has 13 residues.

This rearrangement joins TRBV5-8 to TRBJ1-2; tentative D call: TRBD1 (6 bases). The CDR3 spans 13 residues. CDR1 and CDR2 (germline): SGHTS, YDEGEE. The V end lost 1 base, the J end lost 8 bases, and 12 bases lay between the germline ends. DNA for the CDR3: TGTGCCAGCAGCTTGAGGGGGTTTCGAGGCTACACCTTC. Translated, it gives CASSLRGFRGYTF.

V usage is TRBV12-5 and J usage is TRBJ2-2, with D maybe TRBD2 (5 bases). The CDR3 is 15 amino acids. The V end lost 1 base, the J end lost 4 bases, and 10 bases lay between the germline ends. Germline CDR1 reads LGHNT; CDR2 reads FRNRAP. CDR3 residues: CASGLASQATGELFF. The CDR3 coding sequence is TGTGCTAGTGGTTTGGCTAGCCAAGCCACCGGGGAGCTGTTTTTT.

Turning to this clonotype: This may stem from a read error, because a much larger clone lies one nucleotide away. This chain connects TRBV18 to TRBJ1-5; 9 nucleotides line up with TRBD1. The CDR3 consists of 14 residues. From germline, CDR1 is KGHSH and CDR2 LQKENI. CDR3 sequence (DNA): TGTGCCAGCCCACCCAACAGGGGGCAACAGCCCCAGCATTTT. Translation gives CASPPNRGQQPQHF.

This clonotype has ten or more counts. The CDR3 here is CASSLESARAYEQYF. The CDR3 DNA follows: TGCGCCAGCAGCTTGGAGTCGGCACGGGCCTACGAGCAGTACTTC. The chain combines TRBV5-1 with TRBJ2-7, with D uncertain. V was trimmed by 0 bases and J by 2 bases, leaving 12 bases between them. Germline CDR1 SGHRS, CDR2 YFSETQ. The CDR3 runs to 15 residues. The whole variable domain, filled in from reference TRBV5-1 and TRBJ2-7, reads KAGVTQTPRYLIKTRGQQVTLSCSPISGHRSVSWYQQTPGQGLQFLFEYFSETQRNKGNFPGRFSGRQFSNSRSEMNVSTLELGDSALYLCASSLESARAYEQYFGPGTRLTVT.

Many counts were recorded for this clonotype. V gene TRBV5-6 combines with J gene TRBJ2-5; 8 bases are a match to TRBD2. Looked up from germline, CDR1 is SGHDT and CDR2 is YYEEEE. This CDR3 contains 15 residues. The V and J ends lost 0 bases and 4 bases, in that order; junction bases with no gene match: 5. The DNA for the CDR3 is TGTGCCAGCAGCTTGGTACTAGCGGAGGGAGAGACCCAGTACTTC. Amino acid sequence: CASSLVLAEGETQYF.

This clonotype was seen many times. This rearrangement joins TRBV2 to TRBJ2-7, with D maybe TRBD2 (6 bases). CDR3 length equals 15 residues. Trimming cost V 6 bases and J 7 bases, with 22 bases left between them. Germline V lookup: CDR1 SNHLY, CDR2 FYNNEI. In DNA, the CDR3 is TGTGCCAGCAGCGGCCGAGTAAGGCGGGACGGTGAGCAGTACTTC. Translating it yields CASSGRVRRDGEQYF. Based on the CDR3 plus reference TRBV2 and TRBJ2-7, the full variable domain is EPEVTQTPSHQVTQMGQEVILRCVPISNHLYFYWYRQILGQKVEFLVSFYNNEISEKSEIFDDQFSVERPDGSNFTLKIRSTKLEDSAMYFCASSGRVRRDGEQYFGPGTRLTVT.

This clonotype has more than one count but fewer than ten. The V call is TRBV5-6, the J call TRBJ2-2, with D perhaps TRBD1 or TRBD2 (5 bases each). This CDR3 comprises 14 residues. Deletions cut 4 bases from V and 2 bases from J, with 9 bases between. Looked up from germline, CDR1 is SGHDT and CDR2 is YYEEEE. The CDR3 reads CASSRGPNTGELFF. CDR3 nucleotides: TGTGCCAGCAGCAGGGGACCCAACACCGGGGAGCTGTTTTTT.

This clonotype was counted many times. This rearrangement joins TRBV6-7 to TRBJ1-5; D gene unclear. TRBV6-7 is filed as an ORF, its function uncertain. The length of the CDR3 is 16 residues. Trimming stripped 0 bases from V and 1 base from J, with 10 bases between. The CDR3 loop is CASSYSGNLSNQPQHF. For the CDR3, the DNA is TGTGCCAGCAGTTACTCGGGTAACCTCAGCAATCAGCCCCAGCATTTT.

This clonotype was recorded at least ten times. The rearrangement links TRBV19 to TRBJ2-1; 10 bases line up with TRBD1. CDR1 and CDR2 from the germline V gene are LNHDA and SQIVND (reference sequence). Germline trimming cut 5 bases from V and 11 bases from J; bases unmatched to any gene: 12. CDR3 size: 15 residues. The DNA for the CDR3 is TGTGCCAGTAGTCCATTGGGACAGGGGAAAGCAAAGCAGTTCTTC. Translated: CASSPLGQGKAKQFF.

This clonotype appeared many times. The J gene is TRBJ2-7, the V gene TRBV12-3 or TRBV12-4; possible D gene TRBD1, 6 bases. The germline V and J ends were trimmed by 7 bases and 0 bases, with 13 bases remaining between them. The CDR3 spans 14 residues. CDR3 loop: CASIGQSSSYEQYF. The DNA of the CDR3 is TGTGCCAGCATCGGACAGTCGAGCTCCTACGAGCAGTACTTC.

This clonotype was seen many times. This rearrangement joins TRBV7-8 to TRBJ1-2; TRBD1 aligns across 8 bases. The CDR3 consists of 15 residues. The germline CDR1 and CDR2 sequences are SGHVS and FQNEAQ. V lost 0 bases and J lost 8; bases outside the gene matches: 8. The CDR3 reads CASSLAGQGDQGYTF. CDR3 coding DNA: TGTGCCAGCAGCTTAGCTGGACAGGGTGATCAAGGCTACACCTTC.

The V gene is TRBV5-1, the J gene TRBJ2-7; D gene ambiguous. V dropped 9 bases and J dropped 1 base, with 11 bases sitting between them. CDR3 length equals 12 residues. CDR1 is SGHRS and CDR2 is YFSETQ in the germline V gene. The CDR3 sequence: CATRPGSYEQYF. The CDR3 nucleotides read TGCGCCACCCGCCCGGGTTCCTACGAGCAGTACTTC.

This clonotype occurred many times. V usage is TRBV7-8 and J usage is TRBJ2-7; 7 nucleotides agree with TRBD2. Germline CDR1 SGHVS, CDR2 FQNEAQ. CDR3 length: 16 residues. After removal of 5 bases from V and 0 bases from J, the junction contained 10 bases not matched to a gene. The CDR3: CASSRNGGWSSYEQYF. CDR3 DNA sequence: TGTGCCAGCAGCCGTAACGGGGGGTGGAGCTCCTACGAGCAGTACTTC.

This clonotype was observed at least ten times. CDR3 DNA: TGTGCCAGCAGTGAATACGGGACAGTTATTGAAAAACTGTTTTTT. Translated: CASSEYGTVIEKLFF. This chain joins TRBV6-1 and TRBJ1-4, with 7 bases fitting TRBD1. Trimming cost V 2 bases and J 7 bases; bases outside gene matches: 7. The germline V gene encodes CDR1 MNHNS and CDR2 SASEGT. The CDR3 has 15 amino acids.

The table lists this clonotype with many counts. The chain joins TRBV30 to TRBJ2-1; TRBD1 matches at 7 bases. Germline V gene sequence: CDR1 GTSNPN, CDR2 SVGIG (reference sequence). The ends lost 0 bases at V and 6 bases at J; junction bases unmatched: 5. CDR3 size: 14 residues. In DNA, the CDR3 is TGTGCCTGGAGTGTACAGACAGGGCCCAATGAGCAGTTCTTC. Translation: CAWSVQTGPNEQFF.

This clonotype has ten or more counts. The V call is TRBV19, the J call TRBJ1-3; possibly TRBD1 for D (6 bases). The CDR3 sequence is 18 residues long. V dropped 3 bases and J dropped 1 base, with 19 bases sitting between them. Germline CDR1 and CDR2: LNHDA and SQIVND (reference sequence). CDR3 coding DNA: TGTGCCAGTAGTATCTCCGGGCTACAGGGCGTGTCTGGAAACACCATATATTTT. It codes for CASSISGLQGVSGNTIYF.

This chain connects TRBV3-1 to TRBJ2-5; the match to TRBD1 covers 7 bases. The CDR3 contains 13 residues. Germline CDR1 reads LGHDT; CDR2 reads YNNKEL (reference sequence). Unmatched junction bases numbered 4, after V lost 4 bases and J lost 5 bases. The CDR3 region has the DNA TGTGCCAGCAGCCCTACAGGGGTTGAGACCCAGTACTTC. This encodes CASSPTGVETQYF.

The chain is built from TRBV5-6 and TRBJ2-1, with TRBD2 matching over 13 bases. This CDR3 has 15 residues. Germline CDR1 reads SGHDT; CDR2 reads YYEEEE. J lost 9 bases, V lost 0 bases, and 3 bases had no gene match. CDR3 bases: TGTGCCAGCAGCTTGGGACTAGCGGGGGGTCGTGAGCAGTTCTTC. It yields the protein CASSLGLAGGREQFF. The full variable domain, with the rest looked up from reference TRBV5-6 and TRBJ2-1, is DAGVTQSPTHLIKTRGQQVTLRCSPKSGHDTVSWYQQALGQGPQFIFQYYEEEERQRGNFPDRFSGHQFPNYSSELNVNALLLGDSALYLCASSLGLAGGREQFFGPGTRLTVL.